These T cell receptor beta chains were read from a single sample in a study of blood T cell repertoires in COVID-19. Sequencing was performed with immunoSEQ multiplex PCR; in TCRdb, only in-frame clones are kept and a portion is missing. The table lists roughly 60,000 clones, approximately 78% of them singletons. The source material was peripheral blood. The receptors were gathered from an elderly man with acute or convalescent COVID-19. The CDR3 runs from the conserved cysteine through the conserved F or W. A D gene is named only where the DNA matches it firmly. Some rows mark clone size as missing; the rest say once, few, many or name a class of expanded clone.

v_call,d_call,clone_size,j_call,cdr3_aa,cdr3_nt
TRBV19,TRBD1,once,TRBJ1-5,CASSIEGQGFRNQPQHF,TGTGCCAGTAGTATAGAGGGACAGGGATTTCGCAATCAGCCCCAGCATTTT
TRBV6-5,NA,NA,TRBJ2-1,CASSDSADSYNEQFF,TGTGCCAGCAGTGACTCGGCAGATTCCTACAATGAGCAGTTCTTC
TRBV7-9,TRBD1,NA,TRBJ1-4,CASQSTGQEKLFF,TGTGCCAGCCAATCGACAGGGCAGGAAAAACTGTTTTTT
TRBV6-5,NA,NA,TRBJ1-2,CASSYERGNYGYTF,TGTGCCAGCAGCTATGAACGGGGAAACTATGGCTACACCTTC
TRBV11-2,TRBD2,NA,TRBJ2-7,CASSLSGGPSYEQYF,TGTGCCAGCAGCTTGAGCGGGGGGCCCTCCTACGAGCAGTACTTC
TRBV2,TRBD1,NA,TRBJ1-2,CASSEQTQGASGYTF,TGTGCCAGCAGTGAGCAAACGCAGGGGGCGTCTGGCTACACCTTC
TRBV7-9,NA,few,TRBJ2-7,CASSSRQAQTYEQYF,TGTGCCAGCAGCTCACGACAGGCCCAGACCTACGAGCAGTACTTC
TRBV12-3/TRBV12-4,TRBD1,NA,TRBJ1-5,CASSPGQGQPQHF,TGTGCCAGCAGTCCTGGACAGGGTCAGCCCCAGCATTTT
TRBV7-3,TRBD1,NA,TRBJ2-2,CASSLVRAGGELFF,TGTGCCAGCAGCTTAGTAAGGGCAGGGGGCGAGCTGTTTTTT
TRBV7-9,NA,NA,TRBJ1-6,CASSPPGYNSPLHF,TGTGCCAGCAGCCCACCAGGCTATAATTCACCCCTCCACTTT
TRBV6-5,NA,NA,TRBJ2-3,CASRRAITDTQYF,TGTGCCAGCAGGCGAGCTATCACAGATACGCAGTATTTT
TRBV2,TRBD1,NA,TRBJ1-4,CASSPLTGVAEKLFF,TGTGCCAGCAGTCCTCTGACAGGGGTAGCGGAAAAACTGTTTTTT
TRBV10-3,NA,NA,TRBJ1-2,CATTETGINYGYTF,TGTGCCACCACGGAGACAGGAATCAACTATGGCTACACCTTC
TRBV6-5,NA,NA,TRBJ1-2,CASSSSTSYGYTF,TGTGCCAGCAGTTCTAGTACGTCCTATGGCTACACCTTC